This paragraph covers one T cell receptor (beta chain) sequence. The CDR3 has 16 residues. With V trimmed by 2 bases and J by 5 bases, 11 bases remained unmatched. CDR1 SGDLS and CDR2 YYNGEE come from the germline V gene. The sample belongs to a study of blood T cell repertoires in COVID-19. At the level of the study: From the United States, Italy and Spain came samples of acute and convalescent COVID-19.

Here immunoSEQ multiplex PCR was the method, and the copy in TCRdb shows in-frame clones only, minus some. Here the sample spans about 300,000 clones, over 75% being singletons. Cohorts were based on clinical histories the participants reported. Before being deemed recovered, Cohort 3 donors had two negative PCRs, clearance, or symptom resolution. This clonotype was obtained from a woman aged 25 to 39 who had recovered from COVID-19. The chain couples TRBV9 to TRBJ2-3, with 7 bases fitting TRBD2. Source material: PBMCs or T cells enriched from blood (not recorded which). The CDR3 DNA is TGTGCCAGCAGCGTTTCCGGGGGGAGTTGGGTAGATACGCAGTATTTT. Amino acid sequence: CASSVSGGSWVDTQYF. Full variable domain (remainder filled in from reference TRBV9 and TRBJ2-3): DSGVTQTPKHLITATGQRVTLRCSPRSGDLSVYWYQQSLDQGLQFLIQYYNGEERAKGNILERFSAQQFPDLHSELNLSSLELGDSALYFCASSVSGGSWVDTQYFGPGTRLTVL.